This T cell receptor (beta chain) was recorded in a study of shared clonotypes between healthy human individuals. The wider study: Per donor, CD8 memory used one plate, CD8 naive used two, CD4 memory used three and CD4 naive used three.

A remark on this clone: Its antigen remains unknown.

Original data processing: ImmunoSEQ gave junction-only sequences without quality scores, so filtering differed. Profiling relied on immunoSEQ multiplex PCR, and the TCRdb table lists in-frame clones only, not all of them. V and J calls and clone size are given by that table; D and trimming were obtained from the DNA. The table includes about 2.4 million clones, 93% detected once. Memory CD4+ cells were the fraction left after CD45RA+ naive selection. Findings and caveats of the study: Sequencing depth was predicted to influence how clonotypes are shared among donors.

V was shortened by 7 bases and J by 0 bases, with 13 bases between the two germline ends. The germline V gene encodes CDR1 LNHDA and CDR2 SQIVND (reference sequence). The CDR3 length is 14 residues. Sequencing input: naive CD4+ T cells from PBMCs. The subset denotes: CD45RA+ positively selected. V is TRBV19 and J is TRBJ2-7; D gene uncertain. This sequence was found in a man aged 18 to 30 in good health. Some clones in this sample may be carry-over from other donors' samples. This CDR3 reads CASKWSPSSYEQYF. CDR3 coding DNA: TGTGCCAGTAAGTGGAGTCCAAGCTCCTACGAGCAGTACTTC. Based on the CDR3 plus reference TRBV19 and TRBJ2-7, the full variable domain is DGGITQSPKYLFRKEGQNVTLSCEQNLNHDAMYWYRQDPGQGLRLIYYSQIVNDFQKGDIAEGYSVSREKKESFPLTVTSAQKNPTAFYLCASKWSPSSYEQYFGPGTRLTVT.